Listed below are T cell receptor beta chains from one sample, sequenced in a study of shared clonotypes between healthy human individuals. TCRdb's copy holds only in-frame clones and misses some; the assay was immunoSEQ multiplex PCR. The data contain 2 million to 2.5 million clones, 92% of them singletons. The sequencing sample was made of naive CD4+ T cells from PBMCs. These receptors all stem from a man between 18 and 35 years old in good health. Some clones in this sample may be carry-over from other donors' samples. Both conserved end residues are part of each CDR3. The D gene is left open where the match is weak. Clone size is not always given. Where it is, it says once, few, many or a class for expanded clones.

v_call	clone_size	d_call	j_call	cdr3_nt	cdr3_aa
TRBV28	-	-	TRBJ1-3	TGTGCCAGCAGTTTCTGGCCCTCTGGAAACACCATATATTTT	CASSFWPSGNTIYF
TRBV6-5	-	-	TRBJ1-4	TGTGCCAGCAGTTACTCTTTCACGGCGCGTAATGAAAAACTGTTTTTT	CASSYSFTARNEKLFF
TRBV19	-	-	TRBJ2-7	TGTGCCAGTAGTATTTACGGAGGCTACGAGCAGTACTTC	CASSIYGGYEQYF
TRBV6-1	-	-	TRBJ2-2	TGTGCCAGCATTCTCCGGGGCTACGTTCGCCGGGAGCTGTTTTTT	CASILRGYVRRELFF
TRBV5-4	-	-	TRBJ2-1	TGTGCCAGCAGCTTGTCCGGGGGATCCTACAATGAGCAGTTCTTC	CASSLSGGSYNEQFF
TRBV5-1	-	-	TRBJ1-4	TGCGCCAGCAGCTTGGAGACTTCTAATGAAAAACTGTTTTTT	CASSLETSNEKLFF
TRBV5-1	-	TRBD2	TRBJ2-7	TGCGCCAGCAGCGTAGGGACTAGCGGGGTGGGTTACGAGCAGTACTTC	CASSVGTSGVGYEQYF
TRBV27	-	TRBD1	TRBJ1-5	TGTGCCAGCAGTCCCCGTGGGACAGGTACTATGGGCAATCAGCCCCAGCATTTT	CASSPRGTGTMGNQPQHF
TRBV11-3	-	-	TRBJ2-3	TGTGCCAGCAGCTTAGTACGGGGAGATACGCAGTATTTT	CASSLVRGDTQYF
TRBV9	-	TRBD2	TRBJ2-3	TGTGCCAGCAGCGTAGTGTTCGGGGCGACTAGCGGGAGGGCCGTTACGCAGTATTTT	CASSVVFGATSGRAVTQYF
TRBV28	-	-	TRBJ2-7	TGTGCCAGCAGCCCCCTCGGGGGGCTTTACGAGCAGTACTTC	CASSPLGGLYEQYF
TRBV7-2	-	-	TRBJ2-7	TGTGCCAGCAGCACCTACAATAATCCCTACGAGCAGTACTTC	CASSTYNNPYEQYF
TRBV10-3	-	TRBD2	TRBJ2-7	TGTGCCATCAGTGAGTCTCGGACTAGTTCCTACGAGCAGTACTTC	CAISESRTSSYEQYF
TRBV6-5	-	-	TRBJ2-5	TGTGCCAGCAGTTACCACCAGACCCAGTACTTC	CASSYHQTQYF
TRBV28	once	-	TRBJ1-1	TGTGCCAGCAGTGTCCTGGGCAGGACGAACACTGAAGCTTTCTTT	CASSVLGRTNTEAFF
TRBV7-9	-	TRBD1	TRBJ2-5	TGTGCCAGCAGACCTGACAGGGGGCGGTTGATAGAGGAGACCCAGTACTTC	CASRPDRGRLIEETQYF
TRBV7-9	-	TRBD1	TRBJ2-1	TGTGCCAGCAGCCCGACAGGGAACGGGAATGAGCAGTTCTTC	CASSPTGNGNEQFF
TRBV11-2	-	-	TRBJ1-1	TGTGCCAGCAGCCACCCTGGACAAGAGTTCACTGAAGCTTTCTTT	CASSHPGQEFTEAFF
TRBV7-2	-	TRBD2	TRBJ2-3	TGTGCCAGCAGCTCTGGGCGGGAGGGCCCTACGCAGTATTTT	CASSSGREGPTQYF
TRBV10-3	-	-	TRBJ2-7	TGTGCCATCAGTGAGGACGGGAACGAGCAGTACTTC	CAISEDGNEQYF
TRBV7-2	-	-	TRBJ1-1	TGTGCCAGCAGCTTACGCCAAAACACTGAAGCTTTCTTT	CASSLRQNTEAFF
TRBV11-2	-	-	TRBJ2-7	TGTGCCAGCAGCTTTAAGACCACCATCCACTCCTACGAGCAGTACTTC	CASSFKTTIHSYEQYF
TRBV19	once	-	TRBJ2-5	TGTGCCAGTAGGTCGGGGAGCGCAGACCAAGAGACCCAGTACTTC	CASRSGSADQETQYF
TRBV18	-	TRBD2	TRBJ2-1	TGTGCCAGCTCACCATTAGCGGGAAACAATGAGCAGTTCTTC	CASSPLAGNNEQFF
TRBV5-1	-	TRBD1	TRBJ2-7	TGCGCCAGCAGCTTAGCCGGGACAGGGGTCTACGAGCAGTACTTC	CASSLAGTGVYEQYF
TRBV4-1	-	-	TRBJ1-4	TGCGCCAGCAGCCAAGCTGGAATTTGGGAAAAACTGTTTTTT	CASSQAGIWEKLFF
TRBV29-1	-	TRBD2	TRBJ2-1	TGCAGCGTTGGAGCGCTCCTAGCGGGGGCCTACAATGAGCAGTTCTTC	CSVGALLAGAYNEQFF